The next 12 T cell receptor beta chains were all read from a single sample in a study of regulatory T cells in long-lasting Graves disease. Relying on iRepertoire HTBI primers and Arm-PCR of CDR3 regions, the team built TCR beta libraries. TCRdb re-derived calls from the multiplex PCR reads in MiXCR, one entry per CDR3 protein. The data contain a few hundred thousand distinct CDR3 sequences, about a quarter of them singletons. Time point reported: persistent/refractory GD, antithyroid drugs over 5 years with positive TRAb. With RNA extracted from PBMCs as input, the TCR library was made. The sequencing used peripheral blood mononuclear cells (PBMCs), collected when the disease was refractory, from a patient treated with antithyroid drugs. The receptors shown here come from a female donor with Graves disease.

As regards this clonotype: This clone may be a read error of a much larger clone one base away. V is TRBV7-9 and J is TRBJ2-5; D is perhaps TRBD1 or TRBD2 (7 bases each). V lost 2 bases and J lost 6, with 22 bases in between. The CDR3 extends over 17 amino acids. Germline assignment: CDR1 SEHNR and CDR2 FQNEAQ (reference sequence). The CDR3 here is CASSLLQGGKDGKTQYF. The CDR3 region has the DNA TGTGCCAGCAGCTTACTCCAGGGGGGGAAAGATGGGAAGACCCAGTACTTC. Complete variable domain (other parts from reference TRBV7-9 and TRBJ2-5): DTGVSQNPRHKITKRGQNVTFRCDPISEHNRLYWYRQTLGQGPEFLTYFQNEAQLEKSRLLSDRFSAERPKGSFSTLEIQRTEQGDSAMYLCASSLLQGGKDGKTQYFGPGTRLLVL.

This clonotype was counted ten times or more. The chain couples TRBV11-2 to TRBJ2-7; 7 bases align to TRBD1. The CDR3 consists of 14 residues. V lost 8 bases and J lost 2; bases outside the gene matches: 9. CDR1 and CDR2 from the germline V gene are SGHAT and FQNNGV. The CDR3: CASGARDRAYEQYF. The CDR3 DNA sequence: TGTGCCAGCGGGGCCCGAGACAGGGCCTACGAGCAGTACTTC.

This clonotype was detected many times. The chain couples TRBV28 to TRBJ1-2; TRBD1 is a possible D gene (5 bases). V lost 5 bases and J lost 4, with 17 bases in between. Germline V gives CDR1 MDHEN, CDR2 SYDVKM. This CDR3 contains 15 residues. This chain's CDR3 is CASSPDSDWGYGYTF. The DNA for the CDR3 is TGTGCCAGCAGTCCCGACAGCGACTGGGGCTATGGCTACACCTTC.

This clonotype has only a few counts. An end of the junction does not agree with germline; a read error may underlie this. The genes are TRBV19 and TRBJ2-7; 10 bases align to TRBD2. This CDR3 comprises 15 residues. Per germline, CDR1 LNHDA and CDR2 SQIVND (reference sequence). CDR3 region: CASSIVAGGSSEQYF. The DNA for the CDR3 is TGTGCCAGTAGTATCGTAGCGGGAGGCTCCTCCGAGCAGTACTTC.

This clonotype was observed at least ten times. J is TRBJ1-1 and V is TRBV11-2, with no clear D. CDR1 and CDR2 (germline): SGHAT, FQNNGV. CDR3 size: 15 residues. Trimming cost V 4 bases and J 1 base, with 13 bases left between them. CDR3 sequence (DNA): TGTGCCAGCAGCTCAAAAGCGCTGACGAACACTGAAGCTTTCTTT. Translation: CASSSKALTNTEAFF.

The rearrangement uses TRBV3-1 and TRBJ2-7; D not certain. Germline V CDR1 and CDR2: LGHDT, YNNKEL (reference sequence). The CDR3 has 14 residues. V dropped 1 base and J dropped 2 bases, with 9 bases sitting between them. CDR3 DNA sequence: TGTGCCAGCAGCCAAGCCCTAACCACCTACGAGCAGTACTTC. Translation gives CASSQALTTYEQYF.

This clonotype was detected only a few times. V gene TRBV2 combines with J gene TRBJ2-2, with D maybe TRBD1 (6 bases). Germline V gene sequence: CDR1 SNHLY, CDR2 FYNNEI. CDR3 length: 14 amino acids. The V gene lost 7 bases and the J gene lost 0 bases, with 9 bases spanning the gap. The CDR3: CASTGQTNTGELFF. CDR3 DNA sequence: TGTGCCAGCACCGGACAGACGAACACCGGGGAGCTGTTTTTT. Looking up the rest from reference TRBV2 and TRBJ2-2 gives the full variable domain: EPEVTQTPSHQVTQMGQEVILRCVPISNHLYFYWYRQILGQKVEFLVSFYNNEISEKSEIFDDQFSVERPDGSNFTLKIRSTKLEDSAMYFCASTGQTNTGELFFGEGSRLTVL.

Turning to this clonotype: Just one base apart from a much larger clone, this may be a read error. The chain links TRBV7-9 to TRBJ1-4, with D perhaps matching TRBD1 (5 bases). This CDR3 is 15 amino acids long. Germline V gene sequence: CDR1 SEHNR, CDR2 FQNEAQ (reference sequence). V was pared by 7 bases and J by 4 bases, with 16 bases between. CDR3: CASNMFRTLNEKLFF. CDR3 DNA: TGTGCCAGCAACATGTTCAGGACACTTAATGAAAAACTGTTTTTT.

V is TRBV2 and J is TRBJ2-1, with D tentatively TRBD2 (5 bases). The CDR3 has 13 residues. Trimming shortened V by 5 bases and J by 6 bases, and 11 bases separated the two germline ends. Germline CDR1 SNHLY, CDR2 FYNNEI. In DNA, the CDR3 is TGTGCCAGCAGTTTTCAGGCGGGCAATGAGCAGTTCTTC. Protein product: CASSFQAGNEQFF.

V usage is TRBV20-1 and J usage is TRBJ1-6; D perhaps matches TRBD1 (6 bases). The ends were cut back, 4 bases at V and 3 bases at J, with 13 bases in the middle. CDR1 is DFQATT and CDR2 is SNEGSKA in the germline V gene (reference sequence). The CDR3 sequence is 15 residues long. CDR3 nucleotide sequence: TGCAGTGCTAAGGGGGGGGAAGACTATAATTCACCCCTCCACTTT. It yields the protein CSAKGGEDYNSPLHF.

This clonotype was seen many times. This sequence joins TRBV28 and TRBJ2-5; 10 bases line up with TRBD2. Germline-derived CDR1 and CDR2 are MDHEN and SYDVKM. Trimming took 6 bases from V and 7 from J; bases not matched to a gene: 8. The CDR3 has 14 residues. The CDR3 nucleotides read TGTGCCAGCAGAACCCCCAGCGGGAGGGGGACCCAGTACTTC. This encodes CASRTPSGRGTQYF.

Only a few counts were recorded for this clonotype. The chain uses TRBV10-3 and TRBJ1-2; no clear D gene. Germline loops: CDR1 ENHRY, CDR2 SYGVKD. The CDR3 is 12 amino acids. The V and J ends lost 10 bases and 0 bases respectively, with 9 bases between them. In DNA, the CDR3 is TGTGCCACCCGACAAGCTAACTATGGCTACACCTTC. Translation: CATRQANYGYTF.